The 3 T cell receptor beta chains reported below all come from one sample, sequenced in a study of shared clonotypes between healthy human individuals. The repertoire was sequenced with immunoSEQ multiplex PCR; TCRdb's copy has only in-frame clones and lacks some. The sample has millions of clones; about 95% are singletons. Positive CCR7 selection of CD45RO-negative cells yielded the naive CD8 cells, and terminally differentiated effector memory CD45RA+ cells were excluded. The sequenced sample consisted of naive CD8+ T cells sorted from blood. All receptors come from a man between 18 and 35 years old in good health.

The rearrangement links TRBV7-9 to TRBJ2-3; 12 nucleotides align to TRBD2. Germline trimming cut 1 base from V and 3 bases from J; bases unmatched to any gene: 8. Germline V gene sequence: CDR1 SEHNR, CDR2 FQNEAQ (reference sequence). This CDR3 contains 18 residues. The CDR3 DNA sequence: TGTGCCAGCAGCTTAGAGGGGATCCTAGCGGGGGGGACAGATACGCAGTATTTT. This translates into CASSLEGILAGGTDTQYF.

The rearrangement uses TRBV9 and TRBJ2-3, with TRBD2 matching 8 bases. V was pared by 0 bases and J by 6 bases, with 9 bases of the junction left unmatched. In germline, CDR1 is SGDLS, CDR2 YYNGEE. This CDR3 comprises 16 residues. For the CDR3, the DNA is TGTGCCAGCAGCGTAGGGTCTAGCGGGTCCCTTGATACGCAGTATTTT. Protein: CASSVGSSGSLDTQYF.

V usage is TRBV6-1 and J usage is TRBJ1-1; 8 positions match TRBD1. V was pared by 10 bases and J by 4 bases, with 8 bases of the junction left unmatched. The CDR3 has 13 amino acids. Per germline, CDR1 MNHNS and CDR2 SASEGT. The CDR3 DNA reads TGTGCCACCCCCCCAGGGGGCTCCACTGAAGCTTTCTTT. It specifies CATPPGGSTEAFF.